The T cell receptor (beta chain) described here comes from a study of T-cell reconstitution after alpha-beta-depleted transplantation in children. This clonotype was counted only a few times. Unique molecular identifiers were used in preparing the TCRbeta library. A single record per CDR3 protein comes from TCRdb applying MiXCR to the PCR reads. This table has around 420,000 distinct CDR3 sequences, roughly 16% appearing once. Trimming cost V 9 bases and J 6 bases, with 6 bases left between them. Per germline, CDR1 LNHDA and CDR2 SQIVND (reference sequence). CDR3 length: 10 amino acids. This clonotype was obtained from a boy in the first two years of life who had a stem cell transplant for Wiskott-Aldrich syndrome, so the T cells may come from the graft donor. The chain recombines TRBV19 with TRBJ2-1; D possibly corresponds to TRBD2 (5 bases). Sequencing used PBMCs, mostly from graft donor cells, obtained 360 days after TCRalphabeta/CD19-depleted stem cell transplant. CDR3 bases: TGTGCCAGCGGGGTCAATGAGCAGTTCTTC. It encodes CASGVNEQFF.